This T cell receptor beta chain was observed in a study of breast tumors, draining lymph nodes, adjacent tissues. Whole-study findings and limits: Compared with lymph nodes, tumors were less diverse; compared with nontumor tissue, more. Data fit most tumor T cells coming from lymph node, expanding in tumor.

Samples came from axillary lymph nodes draining the breast cancer. MiXCR, run by TCRdb on the multiplex PCR reads, gives a single entry per CDR3 protein. The table shows around 230,000 distinct CDR3 sequences, with under 40% occurring only once. Many counts were recorded for this clonotype. Its specificity is unknown. This receptor was obtained from a female donor with breast cancer. Some clones in this sample may be carry-over from other donors' samples. Sequenced material: axillary lymph node tissue.

The CDR3 spells CSARQTYGYTF. For the CDR3, the DNA is TGCAGTGCTCGACAGACCTATGGCTACACCTTC. The chain joins TRBV20-1 to TRBJ1-2; perhaps TRBD1 as D (5 bases). This CDR3 has 11 residues. Germline V gene lookup returns CDR1 DFQATT and CDR2 SNEGSKA (reference sequence). V was cut by 5 bases and J by 4 bases, with 8 bases left in between.